The clone carrying this T cell receptor (beta chain) has more than one count but fewer than ten. Produced via immunoSEQ multiplex PCR; TCRdb's table is partial and in-frame only. The table shows about 170,000 clones, with roughly 90% occurring only once. This sample was included in a study of blood T cell repertoires in COVID-19. The material sequenced was peripheral blood. The TCR sequence derives from a woman aged 60-75 years with COVID-19, enrolled during active disease.

The CDR3: CASRFDRVVTEAFF. Here the CDR3 DNA reads TGTGCCAGTAGGTTCGACAGGGTGGTCACTGAAGCTTTCTTT. The chain links TRBV19 to TRBJ1-1, with 7 bases identical to TRBD1. CDR1 LNHDA and CDR2 SQIVND come from the germline V gene (reference sequence). The CDR3 is 14 residues long. J lost 4 bases, V lost 6 bases, and 8 bases had no gene match.